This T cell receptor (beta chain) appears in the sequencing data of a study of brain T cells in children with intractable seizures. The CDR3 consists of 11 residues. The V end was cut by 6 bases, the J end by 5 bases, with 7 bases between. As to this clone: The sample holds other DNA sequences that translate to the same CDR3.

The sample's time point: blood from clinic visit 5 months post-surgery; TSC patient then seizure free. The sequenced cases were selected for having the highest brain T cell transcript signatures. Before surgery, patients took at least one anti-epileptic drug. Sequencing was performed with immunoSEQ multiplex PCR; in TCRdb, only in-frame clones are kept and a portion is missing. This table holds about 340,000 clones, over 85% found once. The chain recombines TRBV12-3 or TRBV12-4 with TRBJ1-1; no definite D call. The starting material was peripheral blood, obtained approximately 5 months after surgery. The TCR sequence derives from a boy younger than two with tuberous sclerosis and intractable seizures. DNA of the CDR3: TGTGCCAGCAGCCCCCGTACTGAAGCTTTCTTT. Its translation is CASSPRTEAFF.